Following are 5 T cell receptor beta chains from one sample sequenced in a study of blood T cell repertoires in COVID-19. TCRdb keeps only in-frame clones here, not all; method: immunoSEQ multiplex PCR. The data show over 150,000 clones, approximately 88% seen once. Material for sequencing was peripheral blood. These receptors were collected from a woman aged 40 to 55 with COVID-19, enrolled during active disease.

V gene TRBV28 combines with J gene TRBJ2-7; 11 bases agree with TRBD2. CDR1 is MDHEN and CDR2 is SYDVKM in the germline V gene. Losses at the gene ends were 6 bases for V and 2 bases for J; bases not matched to a gene: 6. The CDR3 loop spans 15 amino acids. The CDR3 nucleotides read TGTGCCAGCAGATTTTTAGCGGGAGGGACCTACGAGCAGTACTTC. Translating it yields CASRFLAGGTYEQYF.

The chain uses TRBV11-2 and TRBJ2-7; D possibly corresponds to TRBD2 (6 bases). Per germline, CDR1 SGHAT and CDR2 FQNNGV. Trimming took 1 base from V and 0 from J, leaving 10 bases between them. There are 15 residues in the CDR3. This CDR3 reads CASSLAGLSSYEQYF. DNA for the CDR3: TGTGCCAGCAGCTTAGCGGGACTGAGCTCCTACGAGCAGTACTTC.

Of note for this clone: Other DNA variants within this sample encode the same CDR3. The rearrangement links TRBV5-1 to TRBJ1-1, with D tentatively TRBD1 (5 bases). CDR1 and CDR2 from the germline V gene are SGHRS and YFSETQ. V lost 0 bases and J 0 bases, leaving 6 bases between the germline ends. CDR3 length: 14 amino acids. The CDR3 DNA is TGCGCCAGCAGCTTGGGACAGATGAACACTGAAGCTTTCTTT. Its protein product is CASSLGQMNTEAFF.

Written as DNA, the CDR3 is TGTGCCAGCAGCGTCTCAGGCGGGGGGGCCACCGGGGAGCTGTTTTTT. This translates into CASSVSGGGATGELFF. The chain carries TRBV7-6 and TRBJ2-2; 9 nucleotides align to TRBD2. Germline V gene lookup returns CDR1 SGHVS and CDR2 FNYEAQ. The V gene end was trimmed by 5 bases and the J gene end by 4 bases; junction bases not matched to a gene: 8. There are 16 residues in the CDR3.

This clone is a singleton in its sample. As the CDR3 is not closed by the conserved phenylalanine or tryptophan, this likely results from a read error. Because the CDR3's place on the DNA is in doubt, the DNA is left out and the CDR3 is given as listed by TCRdb. The V gene is TRBV20-1, the J gene TRBJ1-2; no check of the table's D call, TRBD1, against the DNA was made. Looked up from germline, CDR1 is DFQATT and CDR2 is SNEGSKA (reference sequence). The CDR3 comprises 10 residues, both ends counted. The CDR3 sequence is CSARADRGEI.